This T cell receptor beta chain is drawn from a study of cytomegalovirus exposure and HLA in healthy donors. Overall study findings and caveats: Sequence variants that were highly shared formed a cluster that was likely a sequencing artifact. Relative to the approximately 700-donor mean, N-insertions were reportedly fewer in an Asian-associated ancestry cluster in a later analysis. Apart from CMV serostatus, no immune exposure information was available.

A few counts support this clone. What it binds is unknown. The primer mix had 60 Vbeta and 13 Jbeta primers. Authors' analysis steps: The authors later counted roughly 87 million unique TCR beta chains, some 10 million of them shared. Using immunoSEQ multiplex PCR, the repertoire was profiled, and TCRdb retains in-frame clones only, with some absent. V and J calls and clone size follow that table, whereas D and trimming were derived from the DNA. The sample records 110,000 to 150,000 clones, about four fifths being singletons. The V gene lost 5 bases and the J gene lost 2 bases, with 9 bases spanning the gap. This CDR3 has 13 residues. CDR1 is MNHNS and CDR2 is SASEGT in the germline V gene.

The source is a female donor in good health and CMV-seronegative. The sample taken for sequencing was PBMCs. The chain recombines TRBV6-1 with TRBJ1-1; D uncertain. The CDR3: CASSFNPNTEAFF. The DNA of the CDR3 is TGTGCCAGCAGTTTTAATCCTAACACTGAAGCTTTCTTT.